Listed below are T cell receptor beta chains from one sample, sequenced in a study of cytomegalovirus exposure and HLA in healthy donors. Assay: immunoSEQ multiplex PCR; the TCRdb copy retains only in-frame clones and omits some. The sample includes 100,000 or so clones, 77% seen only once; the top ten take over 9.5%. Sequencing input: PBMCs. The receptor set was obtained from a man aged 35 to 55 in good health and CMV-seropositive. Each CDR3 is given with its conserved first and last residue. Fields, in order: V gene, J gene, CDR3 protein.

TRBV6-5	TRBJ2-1	CASSYSYSTNEQFF
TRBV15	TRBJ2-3	CATSRTSGGAGRDTQYF
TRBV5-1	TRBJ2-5	CASSGQGGETQYF
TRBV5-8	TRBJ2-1	CASSLVGSGAVDEQFF
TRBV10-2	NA	CASSMDRVPYEQYF
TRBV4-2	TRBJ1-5	CASSQDQRTGVQPQHF
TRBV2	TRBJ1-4	CAGGSDRNEKLFF
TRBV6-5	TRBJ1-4	CASSYDRGFEKLFF
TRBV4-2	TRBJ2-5	CASSQESGGVRETQYF
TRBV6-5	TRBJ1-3	CASSYSSGNTIYF
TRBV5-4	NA	CASSLGAGGTYEQYF
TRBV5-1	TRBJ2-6	CASSLAGLGGRAGANVLTF
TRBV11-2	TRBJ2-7	CASSLFGTRPGSYEQYF
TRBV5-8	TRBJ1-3	CASSHAGPWGGNTIYF
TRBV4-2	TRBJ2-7	CASSQALGEQYF
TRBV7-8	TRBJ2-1	CASSLILTYNEQFF
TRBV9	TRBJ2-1	CASSVGTSSYNEQFF
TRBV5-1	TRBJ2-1	CASSLGQGAQEQFF
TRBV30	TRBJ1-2	CAWSTGGAYGYTF
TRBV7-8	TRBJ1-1	CASNYRLSGWAFF
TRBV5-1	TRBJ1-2	CASSLGSGGYTF
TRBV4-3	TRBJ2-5	CASSQVGQPQETQYF
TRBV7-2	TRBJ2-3	CASSLASGANTDTQYF
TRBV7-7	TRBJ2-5	CASSLDVSGIKTQYF
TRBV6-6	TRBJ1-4	CASSYLLQEEKLFF
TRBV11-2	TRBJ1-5	CASSPGGGNQPQHF
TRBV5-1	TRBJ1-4	CASSLVAHDEKLFF
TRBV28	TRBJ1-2	CASSFGRVGGYTF
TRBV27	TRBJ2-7	CASASGTGAYEQYF
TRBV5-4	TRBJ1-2	CASSYWDRGSLNYGYTF
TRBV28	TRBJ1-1	CASLRGADTEAFF
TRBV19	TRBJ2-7	CASSYTAGLEQYF
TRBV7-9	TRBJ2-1	CASRPTRGASYNEQFF
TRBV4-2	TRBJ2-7	CASSQVSGQGFREQYF
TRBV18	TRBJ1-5	CASSPRGSGQPQHF
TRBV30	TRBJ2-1	CAWSVQGSYNEQFF
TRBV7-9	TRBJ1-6	CASSLWTGDNSPLHF
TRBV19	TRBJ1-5	CASSRDAGVGQPQHF
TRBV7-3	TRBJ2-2	CASSLVGGQGPANTGELFF
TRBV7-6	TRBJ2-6	CASSLVAVSGANGLTF
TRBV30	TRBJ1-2	CACRQGYGYTF
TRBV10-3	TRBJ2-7	CAISGLLSGGNSYEQYF
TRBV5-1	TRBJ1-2	CASSFTANYGYTF
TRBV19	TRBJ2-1	CASSIVWGLAGGRINEQFF
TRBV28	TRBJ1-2	CASSPAPLASGYGYTF
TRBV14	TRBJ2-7	CASSLRAGGGYEQYF